The 17 T cell receptor beta chains given below trace back to one sample, sequenced in a study of blood T cell repertoires in COVID-19. Some clones are missing from TCRdb's copy, which holds only in-frame ones; the method was immunoSEQ multiplex PCR. The sample consists of approximately 200,000 clones, around 85% of them appearing once. The sequencing sample was made of peripheral blood. These receptors were taken from a human donor with active or convalescent COVID-19. The donor label of this sample is uncertain.

The V call is TRBV5-4, the J call TRBJ2-1; 7 nucleotides align to TRBD1. The CDR3 consists of 16 residues. The V gene end was trimmed by 5 bases and the J gene end by 2 bases; junction bases not matched to a gene: 10. Per the germline V gene, CDR1 is SGHNT and CDR2 is YYREEE (reference sequence). CDR3 loop: CASSSRGRNAYNEQFF. CDR3 nucleotides: TGTGCCAGCAGTTCTAGGGGGCGTAACGCCTACAATGAGCAGTTCTTC. Variable domain in full (rest from reference TRBV5-4 and TRBJ2-1): ETGVTQSPTHLIKTRGQQVTLRCSSQSGHNTVSWYQQALGQGPQFIFQYYREEENGRGNFPPRFSGLQFPNYSSELNVNALELDDSALYLCASSSRGRNAYNEQFFGPGTRLTVL.

Concerning this clone itself: The germline gene is not matched at one end of the junction; a read error may be the cause. This CDR3 is CATSLEAWAGELFF. As DNA, the CDR3 is TGTGCCACCAGTTTGGAGGCCTGGGCCGGGGAGCTGTTTTTT. The chain employs TRBV6-2 or TRBV6-3 and TRBJ2-2, with D tentatively TRBD2 (5 bases). The CDR3 has 14 residues. Germline assignment: CDR1 MNHEY and CDR2 SVGEGT.

The rearrangement uses TRBV30 and TRBJ2-2, with D uncertain. CDR3 length equals 12 residues. Germline V gene lookup returns CDR1 GTSNPN and CDR2 SVGIG (reference sequence). Trimming pared 4 bases from V and 3 bases from J, leaving 6 bases between. The CDR3 protein is CAWTPDTGELFF. CDR3 bases: TGTGCCTGGACCCCGGACACCGGGGAGCTGTTTTTT.

The V gene is TRBV29-1, the J gene TRBJ1-3; 10 bases align to TRBD1. This CDR3 spans 13 amino acids. Germline-derived CDR1 and CDR2 are SQVTM and ANQGSEA. Germline trimming cut 7 bases from V and 3 bases from J; bases unmatched to any gene: 3. The chain's CDR3 is CSAGTGVGNTIYF. The CDR3 region has the DNA TGCAGCGCCGGGACAGGGGTTGGAAACACCATATATTTT.

V gene TRBV6-5 combines with J gene TRBJ2-7; 8 bases agree with TRBD2. The J segment lost 3 bases and the V segment lost 7 bases, leaving 11 bases of the junction unmatched. The CDR3 spans 15 residues. Germline CDR1 reads MNHEY; CDR2 reads SVGAGI. The CDR3 region is CASIRTQRELYEQYF. For the CDR3, the DNA is TGTGCCAGCATCCGAACGCAGCGGGAGCTCTACGAGCAGTACTTC.

The chain recombines TRBV4-2 with TRBJ2-3, with D possibly matching TRBD2 (6 bases). CDR1 is LGHNA, CDR2 YNFKEQ, per germline. The CDR3 has 18 amino acids. Trimming stripped 0 bases from V and 2 bases from J, with 18 bases between. CDR3 sequence reads: CASSQEGNRRGPTDTQYF. The CDR3 DNA reads as TGTGCCAGCAGCCAAGAGGGTAATCGGAGGGGCCCCACAGATACGCAGTATTTT.

The V gene is TRBV13, the J gene TRBJ2-7, with D maybe TRBD1 (5 bases). Germline V gives CDR1 PRHDT, CDR2 FYEKMQ (reference sequence). Trimming removed 5 bases from V and 3 bases from J, with 17 bases in between. The CDR3 covers 15 residues. The CDR3 is CASSPWRKGDYEQYF. The CDR3 DNA reads TGTGCCAGCAGCCCGTGGCGGAAAGGGGACTACGAGCAGTACTTC.

V usage is TRBV12-3 or TRBV12-4 and J usage is TRBJ1-5, with TRBD1 as a possible D gene (6 bases). This CDR3 has 12 residues. V dropped 7 bases and J dropped 4 bases, with 8 bases sitting between them. CDR3 region: CASTDRNQPQHF. CDR3 DNA: TGTGCCAGCACCGACAGGAATCAGCCCCAGCATTTT.

The chain couples TRBV29-1 to TRBJ1-1; D not resolved. The CDR3 is 11 residues long. Trimming took 7 bases from V and 6 from J, leaving 12 bases between them. Germline CDR1 is SQVTM and CDR2 is ANQGSEA. CDR3 sequence reads: CSADGGAEAFF. DNA of the CDR3: TGCAGCGCTGATGGCGGGGCTGAAGCTTTCTTT. Variable domain in full (rest from reference TRBV29-1 and TRBJ1-1): SAVISQKPSRDICQRGTSLTIQCQVDSQVTMMFWYRQQPGQSLTLIATANQGSEATYESGFVIDKFPISRPNLTFSTLTVSNMSPEDSSIYLCSADGGAEAFFGQGTRLTVV.

The chain carries TRBV7-2 and TRBJ2-2; 7 bases match TRBD1. J lost 13 bases, V lost 5 bases, and 7 bases had no gene match. The CDR3 covers 12 residues. Germline V gene sequence: CDR1 SGHTA, CDR2 FQGNSA. The CDR3 sequence: CASSTTGTVLFF. In nucleotides, the CDR3 is TGTGCCAGCAGCACGACCGGGACAGTGCTGTTTTTT.

The gene calls are TRBV5-1 and TRBJ2-2, with a weak D call TRBD2 (7 bases). Trimming took off 4 bases at V and 3 bases at J, with 13 bases between the two ends. Germline values: CDR1 SGHRS, CDR2 YFSETQ. This CDR3 has 15 amino acids. CDR3 sequence: CASSRGGGDTGELFF. The CDR3, as DNA: TGCGCCAGCAGCCGCGGCGGGGGCGACACCGGGGAGCTGTTTTTT.

The CDR3 reads CALDRRENTEAFF. The CDR3 region has the DNA TGTGCCTTGGACCGGAGGGAGAACACTGAAGCTTTCTTT. The rearrangement links TRBV30 to TRBJ1-1; no clear D. V was trimmed by 7 bases and J by 1 base, leaving 13 bases between them. The CDR3 runs to 13 residues. CDR1 and CDR2 (germline): GTSNPN, SVGIG (reference sequence).

The chain employs TRBV6-2 or TRBV6-3 and TRBJ2-1; tentatively, D is TRBD1 (5 bases). Germline V gene lookup returns CDR1 MNHEY and CDR2 SVGEGT. The CDR3 loop spans 13 amino acids. The V and J ends lost 4 bases and 4 bases respectively, with 8 bases between them. This CDR3 reads CASSSGHYNEQFF. CDR3 DNA: TGTGCCAGCAGTTCTGGACATTACAATGAGCAGTTCTTC.

CDR3 bases: TGTGCCAGCAGCCTTGAGGGACTCTATGGCTACACCTTC. It is translated as CASSLEGLYGYTF. The chain carries TRBV2 and TRBJ1-2, with D perhaps matching TRBD1 (5 bases). The V end was cut by 6 bases, the J end by 4 bases, with 12 bases between. Germline CDR1 SNHLY, CDR2 FYNNEI. This CDR3 has 13 residues.

The J gene is TRBJ1-1, the V gene TRBV6-2 or TRBV6-3; 10 bases fit TRBD1. The CDR3 has 15 residues. Germline V gives CDR1 MNHEY, CDR2 SVGEGT. The V gene end was trimmed by 3 bases and the J gene end by 4 bases; junction bases not matched to a gene: 5. The CDR3 protein is CASSYGTGARTEAFF. The CDR3, as DNA: TGTGCCAGCAGTTATGGGACAGGGGCCCGCACTGAAGCTTTCTTT.

This clone was seen just once. This chain links TRBV24-1 with TRBJ2-1; D not certain. V was clipped by 2 bases and J by 0 bases, with 13 bases between them. The CDR3 has 17 residues. Per the germline V gene, CDR1 is KGHDR and CDR2 is SFDVKD. CDR3 loop: CATSDSSGGLSYNEQFF. CDR3 coding DNA: TGTGCCACCAGTGATTCCTCAGGTGGCCTCTCCTACAATGAGCAGTTCTTC.

The chain recombines TRBV24-1 with TRBJ1-1, with D possibly matching TRBD1 (6 bases). Trimming left V 5 bases short and J 5 bases short, with 11 bases between. The CDR3 length is 13 residues. CDR1 KGHDR and CDR2 SFDVKD come from the germline V gene. As DNA, the CDR3 is TGTGCCACCAGTGGGGGGCAGGAAACTGAAGCTTTCTTT. Residues: CATSGGQETEAFF.